The 7 T cell receptor beta chains presented below share a single source sample, sequenced in a study of CD8 T cells in ankylosing spondylitis. Study-wide points: Characteristic of ankylosing spondylitis blood, it appeared, was a TCR beta motif comprising several highly homologous variants.

Their target antigens are unknown. TCRdb re-analysed the 5' RACE reads in MiXCR, keeping a single row per CDR3 protein. The sample has 750,000 to 850,000 distinct CDR3 sequences; approximately 10% are singletons. Sequencing input: blood, either unsorted or a sorted T cell fraction (not recorded which). These receptors came from a male donor with ankylosing spondylitis.

This clonotype has at least ten counts. CDR3 bases: TGCAGTGCTCCGCGACTGGCTAGCGGGGGGGCCAGGGATGAGCAGTTCTTC. Translating gives CSAPRLASGGARDEQFF. The chain recombines TRBV20-1 with TRBJ2-1; 12 bases line up with TRBD2. The CDR3 is 17 residues long. Trimming took 5 bases from V and 8 from J; bases not matched to a gene: 16. The germline V gene has CDR1 DFQATT and CDR2 SNEGSKA (reference sequence).

This chain uses TRBV5-8 with TRBJ1-5; the D gene is possibly TRBD1 (6 bases). Trimming left V 3 bases short and J 7 bases short, with 14 bases between. Germline CDR1 reads SGHTS; CDR2 reads YDEGEE. The CDR3 sequence is 14 residues long. For the CDR3, the DNA is TGTGCCAGCAGCTCGACAGGTCGAGCGCAGCCCCAGCATTTT. It specifies CASSSTGRAQPQHF. The full variable domain, with the rest looked up from reference TRBV5-8 and TRBJ1-5, is EAGVTQSPTHLIKTRGQQATLRCSPISGHTSVYWYQQALGLGLQFLLWYDEGEERNRGNFPPRFSGRQFPNYSSELNVNALELEDSALYLCASSSTGRAQPQHFGDGTRLSIL.

The chain recombines TRBV6-5 with TRBJ2-2; 7 bases are a match to TRBD1. The trim removed 4 bases at V and 4 bases at J, leaving 12 bases unmatched. Germline V gene lookup returns CDR1 MNHEY and CDR2 SVGAGI. CDR3 length equals 17 residues. CDR3 sequence reads: CASSFPGQIRTTGELFF. Here the CDR3 DNA reads TGTGCCAGCAGTTTCCCGGGACAGATTCGTACCACCGGGGAGCTGTTTTTT.

The CDR3 DNA reads TGTGCCAGCAGCTTAGTCGCTAGCGGGTTCTCCTACGAGCAGTACTTC. Protein: CASSLVASGFSYEQYF. This chain connects TRBV7-2 to TRBJ2-7; 8 bases match TRBD2. Germline trimming cut 1 base from V and 0 bases from J; bases unmatched to any gene: 5. This CDR3 contains 16 residues. Germline V CDR1 and CDR2: SGHTA, FQGNSA. Looking up the rest from reference TRBV7-2 and TRBJ2-7 gives the full variable domain: GAGVSQSPSNKVTEKGKDVELRCDPISGHTALYWYRQSLGQGLEFLIYFQGNSAPDKSGLPSDRFSAERTGGSVSTLTIQRTQQEDSAVYLCASSLVASGFSYEQYFGPGTRLTVT.

The chain has TRBV7-2 and TRBJ1-1; D unclear. CDR1 and CDR2 from the germline V gene are SGHTA and FQGNSA. The CDR3 runs to 14 residues. Trimming took 5 bases from V and 0 from J, leaving 10 bases between them. CDR3: CASSAHSMNTEAFF. The CDR3, as DNA: TGTGCCAGCAGCGCCCATTCCATGAACACTGAAGCTTTCTTT.

This clonotype turned up a few times. V and J are TRBV5-1 and TRBJ2-1, with D maybe TRBD2 (5 bases). V lost 0 bases to trimming and J lost 4 bases, with 20 bases between them. Germline V lookup: CDR1 SGHRS, CDR2 YFSETQ. The CDR3 sequence is 18 residues long. This CDR3 reads CASSLDPTGRLFYNEQFF. In nucleotides, the CDR3 is TGCGCCAGCAGCTTGGACCCCACGGGAAGGCTGTTTTACAATGAGCAGTTCTTC.

The gene calls are TRBV20-1 and TRBJ2-7, with a tentative D call TRBD2 (5 bases). Germline CDR1 and CDR2: DFQATT and SNEGSKA (reference sequence). Trimming took off 6 bases at V and 0 bases at J, with 12 bases between the two ends. The CDR3 covers 13 residues. Here the CDR3 DNA reads TGCAGTGCGACGGACGGAGGCTCCTACGAGCAGTACTTC. Its protein product is CSATDGGSYEQYF.